The next 7 T cell receptor beta chains were all read from a single sample in a study of shared clonotypes between healthy human individuals. Data came from immunoSEQ multiplex PCR; TCRdb stores just in-frame clones and leaves some out. The repertoire holds more than 2 million clones, with approximately 94% as singletons. Input material: naive CD4+ T cells sorted from blood. Noted subset: CD45RA+ positively selected. These receptors came from a man between 18 and 35 years old in good health.

The V and J genes are TRBV27 and TRBJ2-1, with D perhaps matching TRBD2 (7 bases). The CDR3 runs to 14 residues. Germline V CDR1 and CDR2: MNHEY, SMNVEV (reference sequence). V was cut by 1 base and J by 9 bases, with 13 bases left in between. This chain's CDR3 is CASSLYGGAVEQFF. Written as DNA, the CDR3 is TGTGCCAGCAGTTTATATGGGGGGGCGGTTGAGCAGTTCTTC.

The DNA of the CDR3 is TGTGCCAGCAGCCAAGAAACTAGCGGCTCCTACGAGCAGTACTTC. Its translation is CASSQETSGSYEQYF. V usage is TRBV4-2 and J usage is TRBJ2-7; 8 nucleotides align to TRBD2. V lost 0 bases and J lost 0; bases outside the gene matches: 1. CDR1 is LGHNA, CDR2 YNFKEQ, per germline. There are 15 residues in the CDR3.

The chain carries TRBV19 and TRBJ1-5; unclear D gene. The CDR3 runs to 14 residues. Trimming cost V 5 bases and J 4 bases, with 12 bases left between them. CDR1 LNHDA and CDR2 SQIVND come from the germline V gene (reference sequence). This CDR3 is CASSDQSQNQPQHF. CDR3 nucleotides: TGTGCCAGTAGTGACCAGAGCCAGAATCAGCCCCAGCATTTT.

The chain uses TRBV5-1 and TRBJ2-7; 10 bases fit TRBD2. Unmatched junction bases numbered 8, after V lost 5 bases and J lost 3 bases. Germline CDR1 and CDR2: SGHRS and YFSETQ. The CDR3 totals 15 residues. CDR3 nucleotide sequence: TGCGCCAGCAGGCTAGCGGGGGAGACTTTCTACGAGCAGTACTTC. Residues: CASRLAGETFYEQYF.

About this clone itself: The sample carries other DNA sequences with the same CDR3. The V and J genes are TRBV18 and TRBJ2-7, with a weak D call TRBD2 (6 bases). Germline CDR1 and CDR2: KGHSH and LQKENI. This CDR3 contains 14 residues. Trimming shortened V by 2 bases and J by 0 bases, and 8 bases separated the two germline ends. The chain's CDR3 is CASSPTGDSYEQYF. The CDR3 DNA sequence: TGTGCCAGCTCACCAACGGGGGACTCCTACGAGCAGTACTTC.

In regard to this clone: This specimen includes other DNA sequences encoding the same CDR3. The chain couples TRBV2 to TRBJ1-1; D gene unclear. CDR3 length equals 13 residues. Germline lookup yields CDR1 SNHLY and CDR2 FYNNEI. Between the trimmed V and J ends, which lost 4 bases and 1 base, there was a span of 7 bases. For the CDR3, the DNA is TGTGCCAGCAGTGGAACAAGGAACACTGAAGCTTTCTTT. This encodes CASSGTRNTEAFF.

This clone was seen only once. This rearrangement joins TRBV6-6 to TRBJ1-5; no clear D. Germline V gene data show CDR1 as MNHNY and CDR2 as SVGAGI (reference sequence). V shed 6 bases and J shed 2 bases, with 8 bases lying between them. This CDR3 comprises 13 residues. The CDR3 DNA reads TGTGCCAGCAGCAGGTATGGCAATCAGCCCCAGCATTTT. Translated, it gives CASSRYGNQPQHF.